This T cell receptor beta chain was obtained from a study of identical twins. In TCRdb, the 5' RACE reads were re-called with MiXCR into one record per CDR3 protein. The sample has hundreds of thousands of distinct CDR3 sequences, 21% seen once; the top ten hold 4% to 5.5%. With V trimmed by 1 base and J by 2 bases, 4 bases remained unmatched. The CDR3 is 15 residues long. Germline V gives CDR1 DFQATT, CDR2 SNEGSKA (reference sequence). The same sample was also studied in work on T cells expressing NK-cell markers. That study adds: Dominant NKG2C+ clonotypes made up roughly 1.0-8% of CD8+ T cells in several donors.

The gene calls are TRBV20-1 and TRBJ2-5; 10 bases are shared with TRBD2. The clonotype originates from a woman younger than 35 in good health. The sample consisted of PBMCs. The CDR3 spells CSARGGAGGQETQYF. Here the CDR3 DNA reads TGCAGTGCTAGAGGGGGAGCGGGAGGGCAAGAGACCCAGTACTTC.